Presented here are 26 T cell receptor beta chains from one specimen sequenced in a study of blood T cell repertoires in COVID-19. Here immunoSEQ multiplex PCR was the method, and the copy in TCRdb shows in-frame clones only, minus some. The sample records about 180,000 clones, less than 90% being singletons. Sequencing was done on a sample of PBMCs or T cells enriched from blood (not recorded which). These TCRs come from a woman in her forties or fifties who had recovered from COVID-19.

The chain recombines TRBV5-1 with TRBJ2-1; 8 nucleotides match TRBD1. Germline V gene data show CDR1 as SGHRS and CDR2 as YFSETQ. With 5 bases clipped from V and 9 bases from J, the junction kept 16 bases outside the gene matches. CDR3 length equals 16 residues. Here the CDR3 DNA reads TGCGCCAGCAGATCGGACAGGGTATCGCGGCGGGGTGAGCAGTTCTTC. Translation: CASRSDRVSRRGEQFF.

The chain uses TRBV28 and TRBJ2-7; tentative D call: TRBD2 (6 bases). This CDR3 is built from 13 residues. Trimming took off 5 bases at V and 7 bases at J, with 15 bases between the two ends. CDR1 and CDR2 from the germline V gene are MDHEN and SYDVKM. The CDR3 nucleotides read TGTGCCAGCAGTCCGACCTGGACTAATGAGCAGTACTTC. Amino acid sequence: CASSPTWTNEQYF.

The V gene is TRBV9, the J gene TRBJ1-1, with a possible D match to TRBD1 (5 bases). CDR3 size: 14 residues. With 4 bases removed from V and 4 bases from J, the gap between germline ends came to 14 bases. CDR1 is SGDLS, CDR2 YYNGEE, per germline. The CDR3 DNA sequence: TGTGCCAGCAGCCCACAGGACATTTCCACTGAAGCTTTCTTT. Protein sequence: CASSPQDISTEAFF.

CDR3 amino acids: CASRPGSPSSSPLHF. CDR3 DNA: TGTGCCAGCAGGCCCGGGTCTCCCTCTAGTTCACCCCTCCACTTT. This chain connects TRBV27 to TRBJ1-6; D is ambiguous. The CDR3 sequence is 15 residues long. V gave up 6 bases and J gave up 9 bases, with 18 bases separating them. Looked up from germline, CDR1 is MNHEY and CDR2 is SMNVEV (reference sequence).

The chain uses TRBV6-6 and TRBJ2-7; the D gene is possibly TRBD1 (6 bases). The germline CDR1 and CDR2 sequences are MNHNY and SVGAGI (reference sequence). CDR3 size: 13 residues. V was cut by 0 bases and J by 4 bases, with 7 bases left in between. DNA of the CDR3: TGTGCCAGCAGTTACTCCGGACAGTACGAGCAGTACTTC. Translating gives CASSYSGQYEQYF.

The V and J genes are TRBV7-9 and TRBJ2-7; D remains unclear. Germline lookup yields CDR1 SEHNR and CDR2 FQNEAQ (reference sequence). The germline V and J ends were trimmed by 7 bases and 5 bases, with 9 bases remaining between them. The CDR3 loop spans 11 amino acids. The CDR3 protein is CASKKSDEQYF. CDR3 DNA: TGTGCCAGCAAAAAAAGCGACGAGCAGTACTTC.

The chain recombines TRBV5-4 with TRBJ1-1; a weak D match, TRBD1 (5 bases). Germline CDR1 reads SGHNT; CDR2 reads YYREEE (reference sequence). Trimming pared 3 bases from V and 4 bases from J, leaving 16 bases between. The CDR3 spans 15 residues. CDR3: CASSWKGKKSTEAFF. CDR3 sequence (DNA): TGTGCCAGCAGCTGGAAGGGGAAGAAGTCCACTGAAGCTTTCTTT. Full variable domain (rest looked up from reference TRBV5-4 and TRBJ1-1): ETGVTQSPTHLIKTRGQQVTLRCSSQSGHNTVSWYQQALGQGPQFIFQYYREEENGRGNFPPRFSGLQFPNYSSELNVNALELDDSALYLCASSWKGKKSTEAFFGQGTRLTVV.

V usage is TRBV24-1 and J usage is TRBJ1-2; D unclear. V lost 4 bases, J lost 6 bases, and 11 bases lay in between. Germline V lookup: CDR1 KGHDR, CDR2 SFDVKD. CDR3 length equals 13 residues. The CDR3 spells CATSDLVGDGYTF. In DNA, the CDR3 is TGTGCCACCAGTGACCTCGTGGGAGATGGCTACACCTTC.

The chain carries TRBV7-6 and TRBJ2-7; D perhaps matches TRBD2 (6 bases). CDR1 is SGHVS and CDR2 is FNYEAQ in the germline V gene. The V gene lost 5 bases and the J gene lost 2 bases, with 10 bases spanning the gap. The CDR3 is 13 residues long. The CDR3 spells CASSPRLAYEQYF. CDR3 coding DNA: TGTGCCAGCAGCCCCCGACTAGCCTACGAGCAGTACTTC. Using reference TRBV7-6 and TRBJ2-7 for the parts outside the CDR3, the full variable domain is GAGVSQSPRYKVTKRGQDVALRCDPISGHVSLYWYRQALGQGPEFLTYFNYEAQQDKSGLPNDRFSAERPEGSISTLTIQRTEQRDSAMYRCASSPRLAYEQYFGPGTRLTVT.

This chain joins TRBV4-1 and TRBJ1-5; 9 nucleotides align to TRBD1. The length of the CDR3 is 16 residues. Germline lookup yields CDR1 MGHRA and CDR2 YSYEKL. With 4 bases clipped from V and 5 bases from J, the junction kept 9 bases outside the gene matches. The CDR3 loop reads CASSPVPGQGDQPQHF. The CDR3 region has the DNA TGCGCCAGCAGCCCAGTACCGGGACAGGGCGATCAGCCCCAGCATTTT.

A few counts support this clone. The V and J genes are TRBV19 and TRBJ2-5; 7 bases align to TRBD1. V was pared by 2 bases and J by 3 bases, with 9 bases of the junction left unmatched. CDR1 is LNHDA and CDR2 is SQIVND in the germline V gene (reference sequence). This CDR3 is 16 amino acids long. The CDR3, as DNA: TGTGCCAGTAGTATATCGCCGGGACAGCTAAAAGAGACCCAGTACTTC. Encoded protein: CASSISPGQLKETQYF.

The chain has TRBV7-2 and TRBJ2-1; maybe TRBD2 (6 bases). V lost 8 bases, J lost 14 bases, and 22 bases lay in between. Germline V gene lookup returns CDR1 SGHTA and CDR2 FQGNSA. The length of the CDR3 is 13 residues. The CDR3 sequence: CASRATTGGSEFF. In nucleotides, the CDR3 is TGTGCCAGCCGCGCGACGACTGGGGGGTCGGAGTTCTTC.

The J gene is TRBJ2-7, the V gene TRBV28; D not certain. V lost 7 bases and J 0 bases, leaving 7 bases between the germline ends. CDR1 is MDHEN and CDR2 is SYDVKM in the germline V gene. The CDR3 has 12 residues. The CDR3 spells CASKESSYEQYF. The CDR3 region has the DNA TGTGCCAGCAAGGAGAGCTCCTACGAGCAGTACTTC.

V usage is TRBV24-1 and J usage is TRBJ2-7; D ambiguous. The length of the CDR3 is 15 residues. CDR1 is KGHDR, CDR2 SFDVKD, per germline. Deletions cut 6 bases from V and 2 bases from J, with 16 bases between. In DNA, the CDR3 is TGTGCCACCAGTAGCTCTCAAGGTAGCCCCTACGAGCAGTACTTC. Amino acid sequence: CATSSSQGSPYEQYF.

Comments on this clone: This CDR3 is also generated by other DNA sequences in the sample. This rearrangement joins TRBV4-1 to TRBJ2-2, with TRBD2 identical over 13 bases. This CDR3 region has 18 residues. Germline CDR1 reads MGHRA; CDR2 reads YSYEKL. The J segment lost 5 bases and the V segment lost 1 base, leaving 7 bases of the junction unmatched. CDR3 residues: CASSQGGLAGVGTGELFF. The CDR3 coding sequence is TGCGCCAGCAGCCAAGGAGGACTAGCGGGAGTTGGGACCGGGGAGCTGTTTTTT.

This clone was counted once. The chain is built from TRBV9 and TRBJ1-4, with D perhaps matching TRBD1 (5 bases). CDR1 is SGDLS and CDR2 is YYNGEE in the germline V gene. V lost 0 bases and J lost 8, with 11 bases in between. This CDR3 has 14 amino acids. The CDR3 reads CASSVEAGSEKLFF. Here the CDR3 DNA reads TGTGCCAGCAGCGTAGAGGCAGGGTCCGAAAAACTGTTTTTT.

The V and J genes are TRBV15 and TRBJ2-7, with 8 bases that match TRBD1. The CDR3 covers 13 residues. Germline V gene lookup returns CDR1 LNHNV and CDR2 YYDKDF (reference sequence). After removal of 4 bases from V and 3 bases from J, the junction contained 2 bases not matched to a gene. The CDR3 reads CATSMDRDYEQYF. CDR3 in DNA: TGTGCCACCAGCATGGACAGGGACTACGAGCAGTACTTC.

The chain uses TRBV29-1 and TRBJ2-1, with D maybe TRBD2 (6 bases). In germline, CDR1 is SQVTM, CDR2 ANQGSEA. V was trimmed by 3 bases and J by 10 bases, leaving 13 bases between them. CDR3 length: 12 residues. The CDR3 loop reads CSVDFSGVEQFF. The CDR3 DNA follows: TGCAGCGTTGACTTCTCGGGAGTGGAGCAGTTCTTC.

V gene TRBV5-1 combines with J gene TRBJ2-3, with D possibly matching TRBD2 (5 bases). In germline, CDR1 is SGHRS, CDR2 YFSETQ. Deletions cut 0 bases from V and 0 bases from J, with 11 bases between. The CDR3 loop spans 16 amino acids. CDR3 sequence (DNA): TGCGCCAGCAGCTTGGCCGCGGGCCCTAGCACAGATACGCAGTATTTT. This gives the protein CASSLAAGPSTDTQYF. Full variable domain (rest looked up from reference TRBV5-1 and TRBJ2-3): KAGVTQTPRYLIKTRGQQVTLSCSPISGHRSVSWYQQTPGQGLQFLFEYFSETQRNKGNFPGRFSGRQFSNSRSEMNVSTLELGDSALYLCASSLAAGPSTDTQYFGPGTRLTVL.

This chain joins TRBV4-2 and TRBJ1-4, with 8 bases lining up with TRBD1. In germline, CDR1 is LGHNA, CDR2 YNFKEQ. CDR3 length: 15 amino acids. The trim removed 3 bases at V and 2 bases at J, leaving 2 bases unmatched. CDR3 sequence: CASSQWTGTNEKLFF. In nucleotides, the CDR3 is TGTGCCAGCAGCCAGTGGACAGGGACTAATGAAAAACTGTTTTTT.

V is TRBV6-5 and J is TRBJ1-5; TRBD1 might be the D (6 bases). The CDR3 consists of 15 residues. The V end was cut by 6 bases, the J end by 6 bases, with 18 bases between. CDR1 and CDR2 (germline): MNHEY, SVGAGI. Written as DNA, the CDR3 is TGTGCCAGCAGCAGGGGAAGCAGGGGCGGTCAGCCCCAGCATTTT. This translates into CASSRGSRGGQPQHF.

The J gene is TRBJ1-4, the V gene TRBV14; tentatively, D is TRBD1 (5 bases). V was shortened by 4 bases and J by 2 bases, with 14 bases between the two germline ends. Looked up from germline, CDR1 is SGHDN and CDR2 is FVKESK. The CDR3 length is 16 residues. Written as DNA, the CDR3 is TGTGCCAGCAGCCCCCGACAGAGCCCCACTAATGAAAAACTGTTTTTT. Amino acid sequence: CASSPRQSPTNEKLFF. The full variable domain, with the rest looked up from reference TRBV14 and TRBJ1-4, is EAGVTQFPSHSVIEKGQTVTLRCDPISGHDNLYWYRRVMGKEIKFLLHFVKESKQDESGMPNNRFLAERTGGTYSTLKVQPAELEDSGVYFCASSPRQSPTNEKLFFGSGTQLSVL.

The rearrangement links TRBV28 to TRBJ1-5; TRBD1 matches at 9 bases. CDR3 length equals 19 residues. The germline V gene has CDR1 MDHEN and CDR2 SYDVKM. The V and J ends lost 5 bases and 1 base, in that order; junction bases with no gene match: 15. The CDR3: CASSNRAGQGVGSNQPQHF. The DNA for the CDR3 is TGTGCCAGCAGTAACAGGGCGGGACAGGGTGTAGGGAGCAATCAGCCCCAGCATTTT.

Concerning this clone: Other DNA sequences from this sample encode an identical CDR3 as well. The CDR3 loop is CASSFRRGPETQYF. CDR3 nucleotides: TGTGCCAGCAGCTTTAGGCGGGGGCCCGAGACCCAGTACTTC. The chain links TRBV28 to TRBJ2-5; TRBD2 is a possible D gene (7 bases). This CDR3 spans 14 amino acids. The V and J ends lost 6 bases and 5 bases respectively, with 16 bases between them. CDR1 MDHEN and CDR2 SYDVKM come from the germline V gene.

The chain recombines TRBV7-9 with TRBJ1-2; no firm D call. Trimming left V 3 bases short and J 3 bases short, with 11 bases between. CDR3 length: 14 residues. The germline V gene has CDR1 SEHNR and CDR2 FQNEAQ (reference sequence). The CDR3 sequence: CASSLVGRYYGYTF. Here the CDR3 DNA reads TGTGCCAGCAGCTTGGTGGGGAGATACTATGGCTACACCTTC.

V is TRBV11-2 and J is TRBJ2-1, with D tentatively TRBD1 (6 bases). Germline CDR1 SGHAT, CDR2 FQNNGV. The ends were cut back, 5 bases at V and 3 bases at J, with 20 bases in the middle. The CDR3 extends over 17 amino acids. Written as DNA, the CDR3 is TGTGCCAGCAGCCTGATCAGGGGCTTCAGGGACTACAATGAGCAGTTCTTC. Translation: CASSLIRGFRDYNEQFF.